This entry describes one TCR beta chain. The sample comes from a study of OX40 agonist ivuxolimab in advanced cancers. Whole-study context: The group had a mean age of about 60 years, ranged from roughly 23 to 79, and was less than 85% male.

CDR3 length: 11 amino acids. Germline-derived CDR1 and CDR2 are DFQATT and SNEGSKA (reference sequence). V was cut by 3 bases and J by 5 bases, with 7 bases left in between. Assay used: immunoSEQ multiplex PCR; TCRdb lists only in-frame clones, some missing. The sample shows tens of thousands of clones, around 93% of them seen only once. This receptor was identified in an adult with an advanced solid tumor such as melanoma, head and neck, liver or kidney cancer. This chain uses TRBV20-1 with TRBJ1-1, with D possibly being TRBD1 (5 bases). Sequencing used CD4+ or CD8+ T cells sorted from blood, obtained in a trial of the OX40 agonist ivuxolimab. In DNA form, the CDR3 reads TGCAGTGCTAGGGGGGTAACTGAAGCTTTCTTT. Protein: CSARGVTEAFF.